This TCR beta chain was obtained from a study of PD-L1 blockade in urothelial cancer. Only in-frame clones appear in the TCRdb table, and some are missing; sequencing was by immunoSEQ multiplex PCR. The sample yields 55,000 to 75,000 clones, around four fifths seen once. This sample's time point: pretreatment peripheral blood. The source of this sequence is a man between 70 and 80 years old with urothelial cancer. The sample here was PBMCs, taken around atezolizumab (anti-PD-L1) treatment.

The CDR3 reads CASSRGAAVDEQFF. Written as DNA, the CDR3 is TGTGCCAGCAGCCGGGGGGCCGCGGTGGATGAGCAGTTCTTC. This chain uses TRBV28 with TRBJ2-1; D is possibly TRBD2 (7 bases). V lost 6 bases and J 8 bases, leaving 17 bases between the germline ends. Germline loops: CDR1 MDHEN, CDR2 SYDVKM. The CDR3 sequence is 14 residues long.